A single sample gave rise to the 9 T cell receptor beta chains below, sequenced in a study of T cell responses to AZD1222 COVID-19 vaccine. The table came from immunoSEQ multiplex PCR; TCRdb's copy has only in-frame clones and leaves some out. The repertoire holds about 200,000 clones, with less than 95% as singletons. The sample in question was peripheral blood, obtained 28 days after the second dose of the MenACWY control vaccine. These receptors came from an adult who received the MenACWY meningococcal vaccine as a control.

V gene TRBV18 combines with J gene TRBJ2-7, with TRBD1 identical over 7 bases. The germline CDR1 and CDR2 sequences are KGHSH and LQKENI. Trimming at V came to 5 bases and at J to 2 bases, leaving 3 bases not matched to a gene. The CDR3 length is 13 residues. DNA for the CDR3: TGTGCCAGCTCAGATCAGGGGGCCTACGAGCAGTACTTC. Translation gives CASSDQGAYEQYF.

The rearrangement joins TRBV20-1 to TRBJ1-1; unclear D gene. Per germline, CDR1 DFQATT and CDR2 SNEGSKA (reference sequence). The CDR3 has 10 amino acids. Trimming pared 2 bases from V and 10 bases from J, leaving 8 bases between. The CDR3 DNA reads as TGCAGTGCTAGAAACGGGAGAGCTTTCTTT. This encodes CSARNGRAFF.

The rearrangement uses TRBV5-5 and TRBJ2-2; perhaps TRBD1 as D (5 bases). V dropped 0 bases and J dropped 2 bases, with 8 bases sitting between them. Germline lookup yields CDR1 SGHKS and CDR2 YYEKEE (reference sequence). The length of the CDR3 is 15 residues. CDR3 residues: CASSLGGANTGELFF. Here the CDR3 DNA reads TGTGCCAGCAGCTTGGGTGGGGCTAACACCGGGGAGCTGTTTTTT.

The rearrangement joins TRBV6-5 to TRBJ1-2, with 8 bases lining up with TRBD1. V dropped 6 bases and J dropped 7; count of bases not matched to a gene: 4. This CDR3 region has 12 residues. CDR1 is MNHEY, CDR2 SVGAGI, per germline. CDR3 in DNA: TGTGCCAGCAGCCCAGGGGGCGCTGGCTACACCTTC. Protein: CASSPGGAGYTF.

The chain links TRBV28 to TRBJ2-7, with TRBD2 identical over 9 bases. There are 14 residues in the CDR3. Germline CDR1 and CDR2: MDHEN and SYDVKM. V shed 3 bases, J shed 2 bases, and the junction held 2 bases outside the gene matches. The CDR3 sequence: CASSFAGGTYEQYF. For the CDR3, the DNA is TGTGCCAGCAGTTTCGCGGGGGGGACCTACGAGCAGTACTTC.

This sequence joins TRBV6-5 and TRBJ2-2; the D is unclear. The length of the CDR3 is 13 residues. The V end lost 0 bases, the J end lost 6 bases, and 5 bases lay between the germline ends. CDR1 is MNHEY and CDR2 is SVGAGI in the germline V gene. The CDR3 spells CASSYSWAGELFF. The CDR3 DNA sequence: TGTGCCAGCAGTTACTCGTGGGCCGGGGAGCTGTTTTTT.

This CDR3 is CASSGGGASQTQYF. The CDR3 region has the DNA TGTGCCAGTAGTGGCGGGGGGGCGAGTCAGACCCAGTACTTC. This chain links TRBV19 with TRBJ2-5; 9 bases match TRBD2. J gave up 6 bases and V 5 bases, and 7 bases lay outside the gene matches. This CDR3 has 14 residues. Germline CDR1 is LNHDA and CDR2 is SQIVND (reference sequence).

The chain couples TRBV5-6 to TRBJ1-6, with 7 bases that match TRBD1. Trimming at V came to 4 bases and at J to 4 bases, leaving 8 bases not matched to a gene. Germline CDR1 reads SGHDT; CDR2 reads YYEEEE. The CDR3 is 16 amino acids. DNA of the CDR3: TGTGCCAGCAGCCCCAGGACAGGAAAGTATAATTCACCCCTCCACTTT. Its translation is CASSPRTGKYNSPLHF. The variable domain in full, with the rest retrieved from reference TRBV5-6 and TRBJ1-6, is DAGVTQSPTHLIKTRGQQVTLRCSPKSGHDTVSWYQQALGQGPQFIFQYYEEEERQRGNFPDRFSGHQFPNYSSELNVNALLLGDSALYLCASSPRTGKYNSPLHFGNGTRLTVT.

The sample holds one count of this clone. V gene TRBV3-1 (or the pseudogene TRBV3-2) combines with J gene TRBJ2-5, with D perhaps matching TRBD1 (6 bases). The V end was cut by 4 bases, the J end by 5 bases, with 17 bases between. The CDR3 is made up of 15 amino acids. Germline lookup yields CDR1 LGHDT and CDR2 YNNKEL (reference sequence). The CDR3 is CASSLGQQGWETQYF. The DNA of the CDR3 is TGTGCCAGCAGCCTCGGACAGCAGGGGTGGGAGACCCAGTACTTC.